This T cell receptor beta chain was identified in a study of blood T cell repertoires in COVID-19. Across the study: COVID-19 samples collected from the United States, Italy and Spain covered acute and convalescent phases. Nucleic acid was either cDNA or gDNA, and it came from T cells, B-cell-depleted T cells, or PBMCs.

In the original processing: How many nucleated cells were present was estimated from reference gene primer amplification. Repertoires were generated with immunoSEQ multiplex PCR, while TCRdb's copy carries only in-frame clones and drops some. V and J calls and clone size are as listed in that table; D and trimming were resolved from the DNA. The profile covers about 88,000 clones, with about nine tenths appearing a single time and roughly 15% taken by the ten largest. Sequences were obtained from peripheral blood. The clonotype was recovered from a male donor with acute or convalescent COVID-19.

The CDR3 DNA sequence: TGTGCCAGCATCACAGGATTGAGCTATGGCTACACCTTC. Translated: CASITGLSYGYTF. The rearrangement uses TRBV6-5 and TRBJ1-2, with a weak D call TRBD1 (5 bases). The CDR3 has 13 residues. Germline assignment: CDR1 MNHEY and CDR2 SVGAGI. Trimming took off 7 bases at V and 4 bases at J, with 13 bases between the two ends.